These T cell receptor beta chains were read from a single sample in a study of blood T cell repertoires in COVID-19. Produced via immunoSEQ multiplex PCR; TCRdb's table is partial and in-frame only. The sample has under 95,000 clones; about 89% are singletons. The specimen sequenced was peripheral blood. The receptor source for this set is a human donor with acute or convalescent COVID-19. The donor label of this sample is uncertain. Both conserved end residues are part of each CDR3. D genes are given only for firm matches. Not all rows give a size; the values are once, few, many and, for expanded clones, a class.

TRBD2,-,TRBV28,TRBJ2-5,CASSPGTSGVGMKTQYF,TGTGCCAGCAGTCCCGGGACTAGCGGGGTCGGCATGAAGACCCAGTACTTC
TRBD2,-,TRBV7-2,TRBJ2-1,CASILSGESSYNEQFF,TGTGCCAGCATCCTTAGCGGGGAGAGCTCCTACAATGAGCAGTTCTTC
-,few,TRBV21-1,TRBJ2-7,CASSKPCTTGNNYEQYF,TGTGCCAGCAGCAAGCCCTGTACTACAGGGAATAACTACGAGCAGTACTTC
-,-,TRBV30,TRBJ1-1,CAWSVVWAGNTEAFF,TGTGCCTGGAGTGTAGTATGGGCTGGGAACACTGAAGCTTTCTTT
-,once,TRBV10-3,TRBJ1-5,CAILDPTANQPQHF,TGTGCCATCCTAGATCCCACGGCGAATCAGCCCCAGCATTTT
-,-,TRBV27,TRBJ2-2,CASSKGDSNTGELFF,TGTGCCAGCTCTAAAGGAGACTCGAACACCGGGGAGCTGTTTTTT
-,-,TRBV11-2,TRBJ2-2,CASRAGVNTGELFF,TGTGCCAGCAGGGCAGGGGTTAACACCGGGGAGCTGTTTTTT
TRBD2,-,TRBV28,TRBJ2-5,CASSLSGATTQETQYF,TGTGCCAGCAGTTTAAGCGGGGCGACAACCCAAGAGACCCAGTACTTC
-,few,TRBV27,TRBJ1-1,CASSLQGLNTEAFF,TGTGCCAGCAGTTTGCAGGGTTTGAACACTGAAGCTTTCTTT
-,-,TRBV6-4,TRBJ2-7,CARPGHRDTTYSYEQYF,TGTGCCAGACCGGGACATCGGGACACAACCTACTCCTACGAGCAGTACTTC
TRBD2,-,TRBV30,TRBJ2-5,CAWKGGHVGTQYF,TGTGCCTGGAAGGGAGGGCATGTGGGGACCCAGTACTTC
-,-,TRBV4-1,TRBJ2-3,CASSHSWAGATDTQYF,TGCGCCAGCAGCCATTCGTGGGCGGGGGCCACAGATACGCAGTATTTT
-,-,TRBV27,TRBJ1-4,CASSLGFQGKLFF,TGTGCCAGCAGTTTGGGGTTTCAGGGAAAACTGTTTTTT
-,-,TRBV4-1,TRBJ1-1,CASSQEAALEAFF,TGCGCCAGCAGCCAAGAAGCCGCCCTTGAAGCTTTCTTT
TRBD2,-,TRBV28,TRBJ2-1,CASSSTTSGGAYNEQFF,TGTGCCAGCAGTTCGACGACTAGCGGGGGGGCCTACAATGAGCAGTTCTTC
-,-,TRBV9,TRBJ1-4,CASTRSPTDPDEKLFF,TGTGCCAGCACCCGGTCCCCGACAGACCCGGATGAAAAACTGTTTTTT
-,-,TRBV6-5,TRBJ2-7,CASSLGGTYEQYF,TGTGCCAGCAGTTTAGGGGGAACCTACGAGCAGTACTTC
TRBD1,-,TRBV5-1,TRBJ1-2,CASSSNGQGALGYTF,TGCGCCAGCAGCTCAAACGGACAGGGGGCGCTTGGCTACACCTTC
-,-,TRBV6-1,TRBJ1-2,CASSEFGESYGYTF,TGTGCCAGCAGTGAATTTGGGGAGTCCTATGGCTACACCTTC
-,once,TRBV5-4,TRBJ1-2,CASSLGGGAANYGYTF,TGTGCCAGCAGCTTGGGTGGGGGCGCCGCTAACTATGGCTACACCTTC
TRBD1,-,TRBV12-5,TRBJ2-4,CATGTGSNLAKNIQYF,TGTGCCACCGGGACAGGGTCGAATTTAGCCAAAAACATTCAGTACTTC
-,-,TRBV11-3,TRBJ2-7,CASSLDVPGTYEQYF,TGTGCCAGCAGCTTAGATGTTCCTGGGACTTACGAGCAGTACTTC
TRBD2,once,TRBV2,TRBJ2-5,CASTTVLAGGETQYF,TGTGCCAGCACGACCGTACTAGCGGGGGGAGAGACCCAGTACTTC
TRBD1,-,TRBV25-1,TRBJ2-5,CASSPWTGGQGIETQYF,TGTGCCAGCAGCCCATGGACGGGGGGACAGGGAATAGAGACCCAGTACTTC
-,-,TRBV7-2,TRBJ2-1,CASSSYRLAGYYNEQFF,TGTGCCAGCAGCTCCTACCGGTTAGCAGGGTACTACAATGAGCAGTTCTTC
TRBD2,-,TRBV24-1,TRBJ2-2,CATSDRLAGGQITGELFF,TGTGCCACCAGTGACCGACTAGCGGGGGGCCAGATTACCGGGGAGCTGTTTTTT
-,-,TRBV5-4,TRBJ1-6,CASSSWDSGHSPLHF,TGTGCCAGCAGCTCCTGGGACTCAGGGCATTCACCCCTCCACTTT
TRBD1,-,TRBV27,TRBJ2-7,CASSFRDRARVEQYF,TGTGCCAGCAGTTTCAGGGACAGGGCTCGGGTCGAGCAGTACTTC